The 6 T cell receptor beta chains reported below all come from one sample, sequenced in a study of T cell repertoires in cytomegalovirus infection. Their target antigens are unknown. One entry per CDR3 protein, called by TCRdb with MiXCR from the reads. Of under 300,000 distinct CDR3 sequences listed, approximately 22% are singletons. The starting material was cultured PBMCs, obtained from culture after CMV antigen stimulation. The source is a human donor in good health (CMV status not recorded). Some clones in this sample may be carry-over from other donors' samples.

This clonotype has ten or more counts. CDR3 in DNA: TGTGCCAGCAGCAATTGGGTAGGAGGGGAGACCCAGTACTTC. The encoded protein is CASSNWVGGETQYF. The chain couples TRBV7-2 to TRBJ2-5; tentatively, D is TRBD2 (6 bases). Germline CDR1 is SGHTA and CDR2 is FQGNSA. Trimming pared 5 bases from V and 5 bases from J, leaving 15 bases between. The CDR3 totals 14 residues.

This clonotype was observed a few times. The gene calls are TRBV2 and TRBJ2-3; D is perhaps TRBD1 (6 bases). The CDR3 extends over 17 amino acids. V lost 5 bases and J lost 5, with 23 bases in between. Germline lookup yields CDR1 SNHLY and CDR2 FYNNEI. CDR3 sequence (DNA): TGTGCCAGCAGTCCTCCCTTTGGGACACTTTGGGAAGATACGCAGTATTTT. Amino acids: CASSPPFGTLWEDTQYF.

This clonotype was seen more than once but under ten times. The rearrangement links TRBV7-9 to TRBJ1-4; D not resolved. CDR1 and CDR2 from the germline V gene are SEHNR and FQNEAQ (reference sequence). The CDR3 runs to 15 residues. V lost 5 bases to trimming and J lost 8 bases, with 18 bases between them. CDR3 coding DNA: TGTGCCAGCAGCGCATCTCAGGATTTTTGGGAAAAACTGTTTTTT. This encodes CASSASQDFWEKLFF.

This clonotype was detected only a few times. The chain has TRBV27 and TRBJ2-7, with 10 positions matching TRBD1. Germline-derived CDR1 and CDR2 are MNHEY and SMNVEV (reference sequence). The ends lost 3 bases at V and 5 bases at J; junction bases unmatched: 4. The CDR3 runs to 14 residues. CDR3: CASSLDRGKDEQYF. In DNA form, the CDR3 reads TGTGCCAGCAGTTTGGACAGGGGGAAGGACGAGCAGTACTTC.

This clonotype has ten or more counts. CDR3 in DNA: TGTGCCAGCAGGAAGGGACAGCTCTATGGCTACACCTTC. It translates to CASRKGQLYGYTF. The V and J genes are TRBV12-3 or TRBV12-4 and TRBJ1-2, with 7 nucleotides matching TRBD1. Trimming took 6 bases from V and 4 from J; bases not matched to a gene: 5. CDR3 length: 13 amino acids.

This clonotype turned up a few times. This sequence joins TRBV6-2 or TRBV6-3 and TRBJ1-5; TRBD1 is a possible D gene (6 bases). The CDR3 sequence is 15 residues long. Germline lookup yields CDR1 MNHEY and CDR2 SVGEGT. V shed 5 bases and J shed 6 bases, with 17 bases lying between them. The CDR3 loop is CASSPGAGGGQPQHF. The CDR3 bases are TGTGCCAGCAGTCCGGGGGCCGGGGGAGGTCAGCCCCAGCATTTT.